This T cell receptor beta chain is drawn from a study of T cell changes during pregnancy in multiple sclerosis. Germline V gene sequence: CDR1 SEHNR, CDR2 FQNEAQ (reference sequence). This CDR3 region has 13 residues. Trimming took 3 bases from V and 6 from J, leaving 8 bases between them. The repertoire was sequenced with immunoSEQ multiplex PCR; TCRdb's copy has only in-frame clones and lacks some. Here the sample spans some 40,000 clones, about 92% being singletons. The chain couples TRBV7-9 to TRBJ1-4; D is undetermined. The receptor comes from a female donor with multiple sclerosis, enrolled in a pregnancy study. The sequenced sample consisted of peripheral blood. The DNA for the CDR3 is TGTGCCAGCAGCTTCAGTGGCGATGAAAAACTGTTTTTT. This sequence encodes CASSFSGDEKLFF. The variable domain in full, completed from reference TRBV7-9 and TRBJ1-4, reads DTGVSQNPRHKITKRGQNVTFRCDPISEHNRLYWYRQTLGQGPEFLTYFQNEAQLEKSRLLSDRFSAERPKGSFSTLEIQRTEQGDSAMYLCASSFSGDEKLFFGSGTQLSVL.